What follows is one T cell receptor (beta chain) and its context. CDR3 size: 14 residues. The V and J ends lost 5 bases and 4 bases, in that order; junction bases with no gene match: 5. The germline gives CDR1 MGHDK, CDR2 SYGVNS. The data belong to a study of technical replicates of blood from a handful of donors. TCRdb's copy holds only in-frame clones and misses some; the assay was immunoSEQ multiplex PCR. The repertoire holds 75,000 to 90,000 clones, with approximately 95% as singletons. The sample was T cells isolated from PBMCs. The chain couples TRBV25-1 to TRBJ1-3; 7 nucleotides line up with TRBD1. The receptor was derived from a human donor in good health. This CDR3 is CASSKPGQGNTIYF. DNA for the CDR3: TGTGCCAGCAGTAAACCGGGACAGGGAAACACCATATATTTT.